These 24 T cell receptor beta chains were all obtained from the same sample, sequenced in a study of OX40 agonist ivuxolimab in advanced cancers. Measured with immunoSEQ multiplex PCR; TCRdb has only the in-frame clones, and not every one. The sample has 60,000 to 75,000 clones, around 81% seen once. The sequenced sample was CD4+ or CD8+ T cells sorted from blood, obtained in a trial of the OX40 agonist ivuxolimab. Source of these receptors: an adult with an advanced solid tumor such as melanoma, head and neck, liver or kidney cancer.

A note on this clone: It may be a read error: a sequence one base away is much more abundant. This same CDR3 is encoded by further DNA sequences in the sample. The chain has TRBV6-1 and TRBJ1-2; D not certain. The CDR3 extends over 12 amino acids. V gave up 1 base and J gave up 4 bases, with 4 bases separating them. The germline CDR1 and CDR2 sequences are MNHNS and SASEGT. In nucleotides, the CDR3 is TGTGCCAGCAGTGAAGGGGGCTATGGCTACACCTTC. This sequence encodes CASSEGGYGYTF.

The genes are TRBV6-1 and TRBJ2-7; D gene uncertain. Trimming removed 3 bases at V and 2 bases at J, with 5 bases between. CDR1 MNHNS and CDR2 SASEGT come from the germline V gene. The CDR3 is 12 residues long. The CDR3 DNA reads TGTGCCAGCAGTGATTTGACCTACGAGCAGTACTTC. The encoded protein is CASSDLTYEQYF.

This chain connects TRBV5-4 to TRBJ2-1; maybe TRBD2 (7 bases). The germline V and J ends were trimmed by 5 bases and 5 bases, with 17 bases remaining between them. Germline V gene sequence: CDR1 SGHNT, CDR2 YYREEE (reference sequence). The CDR3 totals 15 residues. CDR3 residues: CASREDKGGNNEQFF. CDR3 bases: TGTGCCAGCAGGGAAGACAAGGGGGGGAACAATGAGCAGTTCTTC.

This clone was recorded at least ten times. The chain recombines TRBV18 with TRBJ1-4; 10 positions agree with TRBD1. The CDR3 runs 18 residues. V gave up 6 bases and J gave up 2 bases; unmatched junction bases: 12. CDR1 and CDR2 (germline): KGHSH, LQKENI. CDR3 nucleotide sequence: TGTGCCAGCTCCCCTTCCGGGACAGGGGAAGGTACTAATGAAAAACTGTTTTTT. This encodes CASSPSGTGEGTNEKLFF.

The chain employs TRBV5-1 and TRBJ1-1, with TRBD1 as a possible D gene (5 bases). This CDR3 is 15 amino acids long. Germline V gene lookup returns CDR1 SGHRS and CDR2 YFSETQ. V dropped 1 base and J dropped 4 bases, with 14 bases sitting between them. The CDR3 loop is CASSLPRQGGTEAFF. Written as DNA, the CDR3 is TGCGCCAGCAGCTTGCCGAGGCAGGGTGGCACTGAAGCTTTCTTT. Complete variable domain (other parts from reference TRBV5-1 and TRBJ1-1): KAGVTQTPRYLIKTRGQQVTLSCSPISGHRSVSWYQQTPGQGLQFLFEYFSETQRNKGNFPGRFSGRQFSNSRSEMNVSTLELGDSALYLCASSLPRQGGTEAFFGQGTRLTVV.

This clone was detected once. The rearrangement uses TRBV6-1 and TRBJ1-1, with D perhaps TRBD1 (6 bases). The CDR3 covers 15 residues. The V gene's germline CDR1 is MNHNS and CDR2 SASEGT. V lost 7 bases and J lost 4, with 19 bases in between. Written as DNA, the CDR3 is TGTGCCAGCAACTGGGTGGGGGGGCGAGGCACTGAAGCTTTCTTT. Translation: CASNWVGGRGTEAFF.

This clone has just a few counts. This chain links TRBV4-2 with TRBJ2-3; 8 bases are shared with TRBD2. Germline V gene sequence: CDR1 LGHNA, CDR2 YNFKEQ. Trimming took 0 bases from V and 3 from J; bases not matched to a gene: 8. CDR3 length equals 17 residues. The CDR3 nucleotides are TGTGCCAGCAGCCAAGATCTTCAGCGGGGGCGAACAGATACGCAGTATTTT. Amino acids: CASSQDLQRGRTDTQYF.

The V gene is TRBV4-1, the J gene TRBJ1-4; D unresolved. V was trimmed by 5 bases and J by 3 bases, leaving 13 bases between them. Germline CDR1 is MGHRA and CDR2 is YSYEKL. The CDR3 is 15 residues long. In DNA form, the CDR3 reads TGCGCCAGCAGCGACATGGGCATAGCTAATGAAAAACTGTTTTTT. The encoded protein is CASSDMGIANEKLFF.

This rearrangement joins TRBV5-5 to TRBJ2-7; D gene uncertain. V dropped 2 bases and J dropped 1 base, with 10 bases sitting between them. The CDR3 is 14 residues long. Germline V gene data show CDR1 as SGHKS and CDR2 as YYEKEE (reference sequence). The CDR3 sequence: CASSLEDGSYEQYF. For the CDR3, the DNA is TGTGCCAGCAGCTTAGAGGACGGATCCTACGAGCAGTACTTC.

The chain uses TRBV19 and TRBJ2-2, with a weak D call TRBD2 (6 bases). Per the germline V gene, CDR1 is LNHDA and CDR2 is SQIVND (reference sequence). The CDR3 spans 14 residues. Trimming took 5 bases from V and 6 from J, leaving 13 bases between them. The DNA of the CDR3 is TGTGCCAGTAGTGCTCAACGGAGGGCCGGGGAGCTGTTTTTT. Its protein product is CASSAQRRAGELFF.

This clone appeared a single time. The chain carries TRBV5-1 and TRBJ2-1; a possible D gene is TRBD2 (6 bases). CDR1 and CDR2 from the germline V gene are SGHRS and YFSETQ. V lost 7 bases and J 5 bases, leaving 19 bases between the germline ends. The CDR3 sequence is 15 residues long. In DNA, the CDR3 is TGCGCCAGCTCAGGGTGGGGGGAACGGGACAATGAGCAGTTCTTC. Its protein is CASSGWGERDNEQFF.

The chain joins TRBV20-1 to TRBJ1-5; no reliable D call. Deletions cut 6 bases from V and 6 bases from J, with 3 bases between. CDR1 and CDR2 (germline): DFQATT, SNEGSKA (reference sequence). This CDR3 is built from 9 residues. CDR3 sequence reads: CSAGQPQHF. The DNA of the CDR3 is TGCAGTGCAGGTCAGCCCCAGCATTTT.

The chain uses TRBV11-3 and TRBJ1-2; D unresolved. The CDR3 totals 12 residues. Trimming shortened V by 1 base and J by 11 bases, and 11 bases separated the two germline ends. Per the germline V gene, CDR1 is SGHNT and CDR2 is YENEEA. CDR3: CASSLGSGTYTF. CDR3 nucleotide sequence: TGTGCCAGCAGCTTAGGATCGGGAACGTACACCTTC. Based on the CDR3 plus reference TRBV11-3 and TRBJ1-2, the full variable domain is EAGVVQSPRYKIIEKKQPVAFWCNPISGHNTLYWYLQNLGQGPELLIRYENEEAVDDSQLPKDRFSAERLKGVDSTLKIQPAELGDSAVYLCASSLGSGTYTFGSGTRLTVV.

The chain joins TRBV4-2 to TRBJ2-7; 9 bases map to TRBD2. Germline-derived CDR1 and CDR2 are LGHNA and YNFKEQ. This CDR3 comprises 15 residues. The V and J ends lost 0 bases and 6 bases, in that order; junction bases with no gene match: 6. The CDR3 loop reads CASSQDSSGVGEQYF. CDR3 nucleotides: TGTGCCAGCAGCCAAGACTCTAGCGGGGTTGGCGAGCAGTACTTC.

Only one count was recorded for this clone. This rearrangement joins TRBV30 to TRBJ2-7, with TRBD2 identical over 8 bases. Germline loops: CDR1 GTSNPN, CDR2 SVGIG (reference sequence). The trim removed 4 bases at V and 2 bases at J, leaving 16 bases unmatched. This CDR3 comprises 17 residues. The DNA for the CDR3 is TGTGCCTGGAACAAATGGGGCGGGGGGATACAAACCTACGAGCAGTACTTC. Its translation: CAWNKWGGGIQTYEQYF.

The rearrangement uses TRBV7-9 and TRBJ1-5; D gene ambiguous. This CDR3 region has 14 residues. Germline CDR1 is SEHNR and CDR2 is FQNEAQ (reference sequence). The V end was cut by 3 bases, the J end by 8 bases, with 14 bases between. Written as DNA, the CDR3 is TGTGCCAGCAGCTTCGGAACATGGCGCGAGCCCCAGCATTTT. Translated, it gives CASSFGTWREPQHF.

This rearrangement joins TRBV5-1 to TRBJ1-2, with 7 bases lining up with TRBD1. Germline V gives CDR1 SGHRS, CDR2 YFSETQ. With V trimmed by 0 bases and J by 7 bases, 3 bases remained unmatched. The CDR3 consists of 13 residues. The chain's CDR3 is CASSLDRGGGYTF. CDR3 DNA sequence: TGCGCCAGCAGCTTGGACAGGGGCGGTGGCTACACCTTC.

This clone is medium-sized within its sample. The CDR3 is CASTENTEAFF. The CDR3 nucleotides are TGTGCCAGCACAGAGAACACTGAAGCTTTCTTT. The chain uses TRBV2 and TRBJ1-1, with no clear D. The V end lost 7 bases, the J end lost 1 base, and 4 bases lay between the germline ends. CDR1 and CDR2 from the germline V gene are SNHLY and FYNNEI. The CDR3 totals 11 residues.

The genes are TRBV2 and TRBJ2-3, with 8 bases that match TRBD2. CDR1 SNHLY and CDR2 FYNNEI come from the germline V gene. This CDR3 spans 14 amino acids. The V gene end was trimmed by 4 bases and the J gene end by 6 bases; junction bases not matched to a gene: 6. The CDR3 bases are TGTGCCAGCAGTGCGGCGGGGGGCAGCGATACGCAGTATTTT. This codes for CASSAAGGSDTQYF.

The table lists this clone with a count of one. This chain connects TRBV9 to TRBJ2-1, with TRBD1 matching over 11 bases. The CDR3 is 16 amino acids. Losses at the gene ends were 2 bases for V and 3 bases for J; bases not matched to a gene: 4. Looked up from germline, CDR1 is SGDLS and CDR2 is YYNGEE. The DNA of the CDR3 is TGTGCCAGCAGCGTCCTCGGGACAGGGGGCTACAATGAGCAGTTCTTC. Encoded protein: CASSVLGTGGYNEQFF.

The chain combines TRBV4-1 with TRBJ2-2; D possibly corresponds to TRBD2 (6 bases). The CDR3 totals 17 residues. Looked up from germline, CDR1 is MGHRA and CDR2 is YSYEKL. With 4 bases removed from V and 4 bases from J, the gap between germline ends came to 19 bases. The CDR3 sequence is CASSRRGASDGTGELFF. The CDR3 DNA is TGCGCCAGCAGCCGCCGAGGGGCTAGCGATGGCACCGGGGAGCTGTTTTTT.

This sequence joins TRBV5-6 and TRBJ1-5, with D tentatively TRBD1 (5 bases). The CDR3 is 14 residues long. Between the trimmed V and J ends, which lost 2 bases and 3 bases, there was a span of 9 bases. Germline CDR1 SGHDT, CDR2 YYEEEE. CDR3 sequence: CASSLGQINQPQHF. The CDR3 DNA is TGTGCCAGCAGCTTAGGACAAATCAATCAGCCCCAGCATTTT.

The genes are TRBV5-1 and TRBJ2-3; D possibly matches TRBD1 or TRBD2 (5 bases each). V was trimmed by 2 bases and J by 3 bases, leaving 7 bases between them. The CDR3 covers 13 residues. The V gene's germline CDR1 is SGHRS and CDR2 YFSETQ. The CDR3 spells CASSFRETDTQYF. The CDR3 DNA reads TGCGCCAGCAGCTTCAGGGAGACAGATACGCAGTATTTT.

This chain joins TRBV12-5 and TRBJ2-3, with 9 bases aligning to TRBD1. CDR1 and CDR2 (germline): LGHNT, FRNRAP. The CDR3 runs 18 residues. V dropped 0 bases and J dropped 0; count of bases not matched to a gene: 7. CDR3: CASGLVPGQGTSTDTQYF. CDR3 DNA: TGTGCTAGTGGTTTGGTACCGGGACAGGGAACTAGCACAGATACGCAGTATTTT.